Shown below are 16 T cell receptor beta chains from a single sample sequenced in a study of T cell responses to AZD1222 COVID-19 vaccine. Profiling relied on immunoSEQ multiplex PCR, and the TCRdb table lists in-frame clones only, not all of them. The table lists approximately 65,000 clones, 76% of them singletons. The source material was peripheral blood, sampled on day 0 of AZD1222 vaccination. The receptors shown here come from an adult in good health.

The rearrangement uses TRBV9 and TRBJ2-3, with 7 positions matching TRBD2. With V trimmed by 0 bases and J by 3 bases, 4 bases remained unmatched. Germline assignment: CDR1 SGDLS and CDR2 YYNGEE. The CDR3 contains 15 residues. This CDR3 is CASSVEAGRTDTQYF. Written as DNA, the CDR3 is TGTGCCAGCAGCGTAGAAGCGGGGAGGACAGATACGCAGTATTTT.

V usage is TRBV7-3 and J usage is TRBJ2-5; D call uncertain. Germline CDR1 is SGHTA and CDR2 is FQGTGA. The CDR3 sequence is 15 residues long. V lost 2 bases to trimming and J lost 4 bases, with 14 bases between them. CDR3 sequence: CASSLGHEVGETQYF. DNA of the CDR3: TGTGCCAGCAGCTTAGGTCACGAAGTTGGAGAGACCCAGTACTTC.

In DNA, the CDR3 is TGTGCCAGCAGCTTAGGCTGGGGGTACGAGCAGTACTTC. This sequence encodes CASSLGWGYEQYF. This sequence joins TRBV13 and TRBJ2-7, with D perhaps TRBD1 or TRBD2 (5 bases each). CDR1 PRHDT and CDR2 FYEKMQ come from the germline V gene (reference sequence). This CDR3 region has 13 residues. Trimming stripped 0 bases from V and 4 bases from J, with 7 bases between.

This sequence joins TRBV5-4 and TRBJ2-7; 12 nucleotides match TRBD2. Germline V gene sequence: CDR1 SGHNT, CDR2 YYREEE (reference sequence). V trimming: 3 bases; J trimming: 1 base; junction bases outside the gene matches: 5. This CDR3 comprises 16 residues. The CDR3 loop reads CASSSLTSGGSYEQYF. The CDR3 DNA reads as TGTGCCAGCAGCTCCCTGACTAGCGGGGGTTCCTACGAGCAGTACTTC. Based on the CDR3 plus reference TRBV5-4 and TRBJ2-7, the full variable domain is ETGVTQSPTHLIKTRGQQVTLRCSSQSGHNTVSWYQQALGQGPQFIFQYYREEENGRGNFPPRFSGLQFPNYSSELNVNALELDDSALYLCASSSLTSGGSYEQYFGPGTRLTVT.

The chain combines TRBV28 with TRBJ2-6; the D is unclear. The length of the CDR3 is 14 residues. The germline CDR1 and CDR2 sequences are MDHEN and SYDVKM. Trimming took off 3 bases at V and 4 bases at J, with 7 bases between the two ends. The CDR3 loop is CASSLVAGANVLTF. DNA of the CDR3: TGTGCCAGCAGTTTGGTGGCAGGGGCCAACGTCCTGACTTTC.

The rearrangement joins TRBV7-2 to TRBJ1-2; perhaps TRBD1 as D (5 bases). Germline V gene lookup returns CDR1 SGHTA and CDR2 FQGNSA. The V and J ends lost 4 bases and 4 bases respectively, with 16 bases between them. The CDR3 extends over 15 amino acids. CDR3 residues: CASSSEMRGSYGYTF. CDR3 nucleotide sequence: TGTGCCAGCAGCTCGGAAATGAGGGGTAGCTATGGCTACACCTTC.

J is TRBJ2-3 and V is TRBV5-1; perhaps TRBD2 as D (6 bases). Looked up from germline, CDR1 is SGHRS and CDR2 is YFSETQ. The CDR3 is 16 amino acids. V was cut by 3 bases and J by 7 bases, with 21 bases left in between. CDR3 in amino acids: CASSSPRDFNVNTQYF. Here the CDR3 DNA reads TGCGCCAGCAGCTCCCCGAGGGACTTCAACGTGAATACGCAGTATTTT. Based on the CDR3 plus reference TRBV5-1 and TRBJ2-3, the full variable domain is KAGVTQTPRYLIKTRGQQVTLSCSPISGHRSVSWYQQTPGQGLQFLFEYFSETQRNKGNFPGRFSGRQFSNSRSEMNVSTLELGDSALYLCASSSPRDFNVNTQYFGPGTRLTVL.

This chain connects TRBV5-6 to TRBJ2-7; D is undetermined. The CDR3 is 14 amino acids. CDR1 and CDR2 (germline): SGHDT, YYEEEE. The V gene lost 2 bases and the J gene lost 3 bases, with 12 bases spanning the gap. The CDR3 reads CASSFGGSYYEQYF. The CDR3 DNA reads TGTGCCAGCAGCTTTGGTGGGTCTTACTACGAGCAGTACTTC. Together with reference TRBV5-6 and TRBJ2-7, the CDR3 gives the full variable domain: DAGVTQSPTHLIKTRGQQVTLRCSPKSGHDTVSWYQQALGQGPQFIFQYYEEEERQRGNFPDRFSGHQFPNYSSELNVNALLLGDSALYLCASSFGGSYYEQYFGPGTRLTVT.

A remark on this clone: The sample carries other DNA sequences with the same CDR3. This rearrangement joins TRBV10-3 to TRBJ2-3; 9 bases agree with TRBD2. CDR1 ENHRY and CDR2 SYGVKD come from the germline V gene. This CDR3 has 13 amino acids. Trimming removed 10 bases from V and 3 bases from J; junction bases left unmatched: 5. The DNA for the CDR3 is TGTGCCACGACTAGCGGCGGGACAGATACGCAGTATTTT. Protein product: CATTSGGTDTQYF.

The chain joins TRBV6-2 or TRBV6-3 to TRBJ2-5; 10 bases fit TRBD1. Germline loops: CDR1 MNHEY, CDR2 SVGEGT. The CDR3 contains 16 residues. V dropped 2 bases and J dropped 4; count of bases not matched to a gene: 7. This chain's CDR3 is CASSYGGTGVGETQYF. The CDR3 nucleotides read TGTGCCAGCAGTTACGGCGGGACAGGGGTGGGAGAGACCCAGTACTTC.

This clone came up once. The chain combines TRBV5-1 with TRBJ1-1; the match to TRBD1 covers 9 bases. Germline V lookup: CDR1 SGHRS, CDR2 YFSETQ. The CDR3 consists of 15 residues. V lost 4 bases to trimming and J lost 4 bases; unmatched junction nucleotides: 8. The CDR3 coding sequence is TGCGCCAGCAGCCCGGGACAGGGAGAAGGCACTGAAGCTTTCTTT. Translating gives CASSPGQGEGTEAFF. Using reference TRBV5-1 and TRBJ1-1 for the parts outside the CDR3, the full variable domain is KAGVTQTPRYLIKTRGQQVTLSCSPISGHRSVSWYQQTPGQGLQFLFEYFSETQRNKGNFPGRFSGRQFSNSRSEMNVSTLELGDSALYLCASSPGQGEGTEAFFGQGTRLTVV.

The J gene is TRBJ2-7, the V gene TRBV27, with 11 positions matching TRBD1. Looked up from germline, CDR1 is MNHEY and CDR2 is SMNVEV (reference sequence). V lost 5 bases and J lost 1; bases outside the gene matches: 4. The CDR3 has 15 residues. The CDR3 here is CASSTGTGGSYEQYF. The CDR3 DNA reads as TGTGCCAGCAGTACCGGGACAGGGGGGTCCTACGAGCAGTACTTC.

This chain uses TRBV7-9 with TRBJ1-2; 7 bases agree with TRBD1. Germline V gene data show CDR1 as SEHNR and CDR2 as FQNEAQ (reference sequence). V trimming: 5 bases; J trimming: 0 bases; junction bases outside the gene matches: 6. The CDR3 sequence is 15 residues long. The CDR3: CASSLGTVPNYGYTF. The CDR3 DNA follows: TGTGCCAGCAGCCTCGGGACAGTTCCTAACTATGGCTACACCTTC.

CDR3 residues: CASSLRRGQETQYF. The CDR3 DNA reads as TGTGCCAGCAGCCTACGGAGAGGGCAAGAGACCCAGTACTTC. This chain uses TRBV7-2 with TRBJ2-5, with D possibly being TRBD2 (5 bases). The germline CDR1 and CDR2 sequences are SGHTA and FQGNSA. This CDR3 has 14 residues. Trimming removed 5 bases at V and 2 bases at J, with 12 bases between.

The V call is TRBV7-2, the J call TRBJ2-3; tentatively, D is TRBD1 (6 bases). The CDR3 has 17 amino acids. Germline loops: CDR1 SGHTA, CDR2 FQGNSA. V was pared by 4 bases and J by 3 bases, with 20 bases between. The DNA of the CDR3 is TGTGCCAGCAGCTCATCCGATTGGGACATTATGACAGATACGCAGTATTTT. Amino acid sequence: CASSSSDWDIMTDTQYF.

This chain joins TRBV7-9 and TRBJ2-5; TRBD1 or TRBD2 may be the D gene (5 bases each). Trimming cost V 1 base and J 1 base, with 7 bases left between them. This CDR3 contains 14 residues. Germline V gene sequence: CDR1 SEHNR, CDR2 FQNEAQ (reference sequence). The chain's CDR3 is CASSLGGFQETQYF. Here the CDR3 DNA reads TGTGCCAGCAGCTTAGGGGGGTTCCAAGAGACCCAGTACTTC.